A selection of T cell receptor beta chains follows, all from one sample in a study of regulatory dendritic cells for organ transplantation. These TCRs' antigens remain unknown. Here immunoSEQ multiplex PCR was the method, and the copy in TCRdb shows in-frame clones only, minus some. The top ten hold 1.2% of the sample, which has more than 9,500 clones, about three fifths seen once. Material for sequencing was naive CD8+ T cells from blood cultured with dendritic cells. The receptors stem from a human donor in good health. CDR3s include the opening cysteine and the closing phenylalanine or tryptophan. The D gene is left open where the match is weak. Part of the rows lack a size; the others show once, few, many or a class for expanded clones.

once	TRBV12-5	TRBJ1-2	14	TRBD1	CASGSGQDNYGYTF	TGTGCTAGTGGTTCGGGACAGGACAACTATGGCTACACCTTC
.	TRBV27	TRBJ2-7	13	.	CASSSGQTYEQYF	TGTGCCAGCAGTTCTGGACAAACCTACGAGCAGTACTTC
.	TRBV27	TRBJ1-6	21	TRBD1	CASSLTTRLDRTPQRSSPLHF	TGTGCCAGCAGCTTAACCACCCGTTTGGACAGGACTCCCCAAAGGAGTTCACCCCTCCACTTT
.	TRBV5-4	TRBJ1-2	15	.	CASSLDSYSHYGYTF	TGTGCCAGCAGCTTGGATAGCTATTCGCATTATGGCTACACCTTC
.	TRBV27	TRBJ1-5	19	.	CASSLYFQGLGAGNQPQHF	TGTGCCAGCAGTTTATATTTTCAGGGACTAGGGGCCGGCAATCAGCCCCAGCATTTT
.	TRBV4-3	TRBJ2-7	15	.	CASSQTSGHSYEQYF	TGCGCCAGCAGCCAGACGAGCGGGCACTCCTACGAGCAGTACTTC
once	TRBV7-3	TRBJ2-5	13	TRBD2	CASSSPGGETQYF	TGTGCCAGCAGCTCACCCGGGGGGGAGACCCAGTACTTC
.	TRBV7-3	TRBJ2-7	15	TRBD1	CASSPQGMGSYEQYF	TGTGCCAGCAGCCCACAGGGGATGGGTTCCTACGAGCAGTACTTC
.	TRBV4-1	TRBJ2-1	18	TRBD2	CASSQEGVSAGGLNEQFF	TGCGCCAGCAGCCAAGAAGGGGTTTCGGCGGGGGGGCTTAATGAGCAGTTCTTC
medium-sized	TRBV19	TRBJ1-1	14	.	CASSIGGSNTEAFF	TGTGCCAGTAGTATCGGGGGATCGAACACTGAAGCTTTCTTT
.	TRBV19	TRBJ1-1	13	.	CASSVGGNTEAFF	TGTGCCAGTAGTGTGGGGGGAAACACTGAAGCTTTCTTT
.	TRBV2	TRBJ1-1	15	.	CASREGSGSNTEAFF	TGTGCCAGCAGAGAAGGCTCAGGGTCGAACACTGAAGCTTTCTTT
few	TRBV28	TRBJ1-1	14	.	CASRKQGRNTEAFF	TGTGCCAGCAGAAAACAGGGTAGGAACACTGAAGCTTTCTTT
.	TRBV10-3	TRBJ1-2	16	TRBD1	CAISARDRGRDYGYTF	TGTGCCATCAGTGCGAGGGACAGGGGGCGCGACTATGGCTACACCTTC
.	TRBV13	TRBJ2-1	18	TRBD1	CASSFYALNRGTGNEQFF	TGTGCCAGCAGCTTTTATGCGTTAAACAGGGGAACGGGCAATGAGCAGTTCTTC
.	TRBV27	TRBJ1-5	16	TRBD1	CASSFLTGAFNQPQHF	TGTGCCAGCAGTTTCCTTACAGGGGCTTTTAATCAGCCCCAGCATTTT
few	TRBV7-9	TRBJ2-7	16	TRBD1	CASSFYPTGAPYEQYF	TGTGCCAGCAGCTTCTACCCTACAGGGGCCCCCTACGAGCAGTACTTC
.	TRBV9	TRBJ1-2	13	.	CASSTRPNYGYTF	TGTGCCAGCAGCACCAGGCCTAACTATGGCTACACCTTC
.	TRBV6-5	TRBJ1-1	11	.	CASTAGTEAFF	TGTGCCAGCACGGCAGGCACTGAAGCTTTCTTT
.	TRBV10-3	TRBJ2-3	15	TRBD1	CAISYTGDRIDTQYF	TGTGCCATCAGCTATACAGGGGATCGTATAGATACGCAGTATTTT
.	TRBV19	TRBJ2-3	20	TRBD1	CASSTTGDRGIRWRTDTQYF	TGTGCCAGTAGTACGACAGGGGACAGGGGGATTCGGTGGCGCACAGATACGCAGTATTTT
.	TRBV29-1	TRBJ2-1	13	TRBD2	CSVEIGLAGEQFF	TGCAGCGTTGAAATAGGGCTAGCGGGTGAGCAGTTCTTC
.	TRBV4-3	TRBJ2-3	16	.	CASSQDRGTSTDTQYF	TGCGCCAGCAGCCAAGATCGAGGGACTAGCACAGATACGCAGTATTTT
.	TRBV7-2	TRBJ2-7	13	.	CASSLVTVYEQYF	TGTGCCAGCAGCTTAGTTACAGTCTACGAGCAGTACTTC
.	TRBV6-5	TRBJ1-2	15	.	CASRSGLSPYYGYTF	TGTGCCAGCAGGTCAGGCCTATCTCCTTACTATGGCTACACCTTC
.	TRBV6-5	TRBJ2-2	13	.	CATGHSITGELFF	TGTGCCACGGGACATAGCATCACCGGGGAGCTGTTTTTT
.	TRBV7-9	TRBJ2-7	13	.	CASSSLGEDRGYF	TGTGCCAGCAGCTCCCTGGGAGAGGACCGAGGGTACTTC
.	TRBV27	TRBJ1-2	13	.	CASSLSGGDGYTF	TGTGCCAGCAGTTTAAGCGGAGGGGATGGCTACACCTTC
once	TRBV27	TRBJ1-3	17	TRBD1	CASSLSSGTASGNTIYF	TGTGCCAGCAGTTTATCGAGTGGGACAGCCTCTGGAAACACCATATATTTT
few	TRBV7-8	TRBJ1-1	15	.	CASSLGSPHGTEAFF	TGTGCCAGCAGCTTAGGCAGCCCTCACGGGACTGAAGCTTTCTTT
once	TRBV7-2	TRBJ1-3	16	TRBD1	CASSFPGQGSGNTIYF	TGTGCCAGCAGCTTTCCGGGACAGGGCTCTGGAAACACCATATATTTT
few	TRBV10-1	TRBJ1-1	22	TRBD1	CASSESVGDRGINLTPNTEAFF	TGCGCCAGCAGTGAGTCAGTTGGGGACAGGGGCATCAACTTAACCCCGAACACTGAAGCTTTCTTT
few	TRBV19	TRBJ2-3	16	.	CASSMMRLSSTDTQYF	TGTGCCAGTAGTATGATGAGGCTTTCTAGCACAGATACGCAGTATTTT
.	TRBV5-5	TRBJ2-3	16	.	CASSLSRLLSTDTQYF	TGTGCCAGCAGCTTGTCGAGGCTGCTCAGCACAGATACGCAGTATTTT
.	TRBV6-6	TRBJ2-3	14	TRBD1	CASSSGQGTDTQYF	TGTGCCAGCAGTTCGGGACAGGGAACAGATACGCAGTATTTT
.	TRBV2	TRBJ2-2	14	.	CASSEAGSTGELFF	TGTGCCAGCAGTGAAGCAGGGAGCACCGGGGAGCTGTTTTTT
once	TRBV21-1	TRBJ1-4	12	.	CASSNGGGKLFF	TGTGCCAGCAGCAATGGGGGGGGGAAACTGTTTTTT
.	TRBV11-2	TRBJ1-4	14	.	CASSLVASKGSLFF	TGTGCCAGCAGCTTAGTAGCGTCTAAAGGCTCTCTGTTTTTT
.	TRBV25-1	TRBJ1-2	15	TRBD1	CASSEYSGQGGGYTF	TGTGCCAGCAGTGAATATTCGGGACAGGGTGGCGGCTACACCTTC
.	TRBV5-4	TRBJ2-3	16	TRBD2	CASSPIGGLDIDTQYF	TGTGCCAGCAGCCCGATTGGGGGACTAGACATAGATACGCAGTATTTT
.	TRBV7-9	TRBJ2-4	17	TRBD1	CASSHLDTDRVLHIQYF	TGTGCCAGCAGCCATCTCGACACCGACAGGGTCCTGCACATTCAGTACTTC
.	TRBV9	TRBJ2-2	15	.	CASSVGLDSTGELFF	TGTGCCAGCAGCGTAGGTCTGGACAGCACCGGGGAGCTGTTTTTT
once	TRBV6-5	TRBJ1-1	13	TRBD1	CASRVGQGNEAFF	TGTGCCAGCAGAGTGGGACAGGGAAATGAAGCTTTCTTT
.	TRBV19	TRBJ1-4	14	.	CASSMWLTNEKLFF	TGTGCCAGTAGTATGTGGTTGACAAATGAAAAACTGTTTTTT
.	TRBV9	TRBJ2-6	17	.	CASSVDSTFSGANVLTF	TGTGCCAGCAGCGTAGATAGTACCTTCTCTGGGGCCAACGTCCTGACTTTC
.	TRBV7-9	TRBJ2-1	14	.	CASSSGLGYYEQFF	TGTGCCAGCAGCTCGGGACTGGGCTATTATGAGCAGTTCTTC
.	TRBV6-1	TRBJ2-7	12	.	CASSPWPYEQYF	TGTGCCAGCAGCCCTTGGCCTTACGAGCAGTACTTC
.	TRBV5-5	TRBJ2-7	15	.	CASSLAGGLTYEQYF	TGTGCCAGCAGCTTGGCCGGGGGACTTACCTACGAGCAGTACTTC
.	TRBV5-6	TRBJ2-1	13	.	CASSLSRGLEQFF	TGTGCCAGCAGCTTGTCGCGGGGCCTTGAGCAGTTCTTC
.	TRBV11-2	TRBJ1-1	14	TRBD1	CASSLGTGAPEAFF	TGTGCCAGCAGCTTAGGGACAGGGGCCCCCGAAGCTTTCTTT
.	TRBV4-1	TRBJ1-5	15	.	CASSQGSGNDQPQHF	TGCGCCAGCAGCCAAGGTTCAGGGAATGATCAGCCCCAGCATTTT
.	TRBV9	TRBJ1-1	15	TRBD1	CASSAQTGVNTEAFF	TGTGCCAGCAGCGCCCAGACAGGGGTGAACACTGAAGCTTTCTTT
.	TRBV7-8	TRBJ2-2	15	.	CASSPHWAATGELFF	TGTGCCAGCAGCCCTCACTGGGCCGCCACCGGGGAGCTGTTTTTT
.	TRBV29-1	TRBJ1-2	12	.	CSVVMFGEGYTF	TGCAGCGTTGTGATGTTTGGGGAGGGCTACACCTTC
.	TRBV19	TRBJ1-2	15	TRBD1	CASSPRDRDIYGYTF	TGTGCCAGTAGTCCCCGGGACAGGGACATCTATGGCTACACCTTC